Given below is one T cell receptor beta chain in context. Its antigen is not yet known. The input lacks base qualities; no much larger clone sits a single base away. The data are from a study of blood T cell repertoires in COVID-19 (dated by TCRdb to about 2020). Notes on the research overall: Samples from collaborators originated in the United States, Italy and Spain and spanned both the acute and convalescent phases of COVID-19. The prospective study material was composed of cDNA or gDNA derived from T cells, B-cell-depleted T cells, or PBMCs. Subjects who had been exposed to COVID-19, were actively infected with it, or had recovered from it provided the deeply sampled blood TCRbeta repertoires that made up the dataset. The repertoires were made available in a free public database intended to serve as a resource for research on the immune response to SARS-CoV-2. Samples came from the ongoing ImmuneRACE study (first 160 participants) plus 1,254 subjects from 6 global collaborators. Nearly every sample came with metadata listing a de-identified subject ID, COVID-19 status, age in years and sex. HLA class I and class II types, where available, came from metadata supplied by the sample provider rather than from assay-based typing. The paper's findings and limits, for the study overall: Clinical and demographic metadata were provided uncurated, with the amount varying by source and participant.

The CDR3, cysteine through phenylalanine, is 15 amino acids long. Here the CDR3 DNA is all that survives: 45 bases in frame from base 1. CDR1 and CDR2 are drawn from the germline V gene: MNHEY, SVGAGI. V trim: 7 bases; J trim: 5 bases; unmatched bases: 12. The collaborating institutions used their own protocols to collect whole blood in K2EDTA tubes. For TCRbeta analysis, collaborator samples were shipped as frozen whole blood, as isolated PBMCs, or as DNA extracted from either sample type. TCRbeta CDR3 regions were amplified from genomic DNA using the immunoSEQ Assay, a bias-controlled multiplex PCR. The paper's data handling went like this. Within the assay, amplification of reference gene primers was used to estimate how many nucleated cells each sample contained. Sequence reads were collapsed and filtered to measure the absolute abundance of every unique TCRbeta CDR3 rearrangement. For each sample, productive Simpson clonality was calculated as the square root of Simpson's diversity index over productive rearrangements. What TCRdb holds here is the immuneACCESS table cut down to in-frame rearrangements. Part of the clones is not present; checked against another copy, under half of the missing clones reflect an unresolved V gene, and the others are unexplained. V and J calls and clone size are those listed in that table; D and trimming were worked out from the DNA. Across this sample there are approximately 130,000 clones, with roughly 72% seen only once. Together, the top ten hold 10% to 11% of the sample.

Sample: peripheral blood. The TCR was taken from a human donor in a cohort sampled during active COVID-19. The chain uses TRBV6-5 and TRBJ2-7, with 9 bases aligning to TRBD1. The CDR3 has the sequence CASTLQGAPLDEQYF. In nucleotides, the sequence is TGTGCCAGCACCCTACAGGGGGCCCCACTCGACGAGCAGTACTTC.